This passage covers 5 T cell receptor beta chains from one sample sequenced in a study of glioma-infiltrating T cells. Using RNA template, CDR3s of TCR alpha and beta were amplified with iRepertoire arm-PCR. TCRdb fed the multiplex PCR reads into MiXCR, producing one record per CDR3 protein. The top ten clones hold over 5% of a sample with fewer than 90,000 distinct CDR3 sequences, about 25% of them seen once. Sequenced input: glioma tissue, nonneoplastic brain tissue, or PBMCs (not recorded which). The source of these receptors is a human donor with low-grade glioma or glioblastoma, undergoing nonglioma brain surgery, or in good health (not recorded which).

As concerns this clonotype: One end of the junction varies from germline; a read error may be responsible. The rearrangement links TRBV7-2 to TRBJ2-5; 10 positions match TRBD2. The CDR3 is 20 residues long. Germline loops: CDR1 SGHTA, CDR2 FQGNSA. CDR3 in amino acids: CASSLSPQGLANQLKEAQYF. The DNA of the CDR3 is TGTGCCAGCAGCCTTTCACCTCAGGGACTAGCGAACCAACTTAAAGAGGCCCAGTACTTC.

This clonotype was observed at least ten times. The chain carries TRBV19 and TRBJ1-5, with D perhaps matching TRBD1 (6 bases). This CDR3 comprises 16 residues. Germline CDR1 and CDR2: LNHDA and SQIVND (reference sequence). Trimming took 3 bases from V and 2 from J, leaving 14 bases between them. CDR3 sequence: CASSMDSKGGNQPQHF. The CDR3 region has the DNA TGTGCCAGTAGTATGGATTCCAAGGGGGGCAATCAGCCCCAGCATTTT.

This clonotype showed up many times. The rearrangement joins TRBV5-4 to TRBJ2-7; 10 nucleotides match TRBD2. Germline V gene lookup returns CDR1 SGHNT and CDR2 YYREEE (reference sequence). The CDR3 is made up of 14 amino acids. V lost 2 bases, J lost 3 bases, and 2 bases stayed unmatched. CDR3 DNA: TGTGCCAGCAGCTTCTCTAGCGGGAGCTACGAGCAGTACTTC. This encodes CASSFSSGSYEQYF. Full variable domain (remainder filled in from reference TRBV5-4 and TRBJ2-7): ETGVTQSPTHLIKTRGQQVTLRCSSQSGHNTVSWYQQALGQGPQFIFQYYREEENGRGNFPPRFSGLQFPNYSSELNVNALELDDSALYLCASSFSSGSYEQYFGPGTRLTVT.

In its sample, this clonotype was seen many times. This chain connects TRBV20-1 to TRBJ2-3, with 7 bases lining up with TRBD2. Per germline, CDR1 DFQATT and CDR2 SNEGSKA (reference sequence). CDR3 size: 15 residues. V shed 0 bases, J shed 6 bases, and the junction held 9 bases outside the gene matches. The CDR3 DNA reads TGCAGTGCTAGAGATGGCGGGGGACCGAGGGATACGCAGTATTTT. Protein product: CSARDGGGPRDTQYF.

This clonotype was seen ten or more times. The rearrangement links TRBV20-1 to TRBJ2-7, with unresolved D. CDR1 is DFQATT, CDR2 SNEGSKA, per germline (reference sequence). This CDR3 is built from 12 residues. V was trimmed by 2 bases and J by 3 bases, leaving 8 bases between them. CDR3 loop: CSARPDGYEQYF. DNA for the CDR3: TGCAGTGCTAGACCGGACGGCTACGAGCAGTACTTC.